This TCR beta chain was sequenced during a study of identical twins. TCRdb reprocessed the 5' RACE reads with MiXCR, giving one entry per CDR3 protein. Among fewer than 350,000 distinct CDR3 sequences, about 8% were seen once, and the ten largest hold roughly 2.1%. General observations from the study: Models predicted too little out-of-frame TCR alpha sharing in monozygotic twins. The authors noted that invariant MAIT and iNKT cells could partly confound zero-insertion analyses.

Only healthy Caucasians were enrolled as donors. Of note for this clonotype: Antigen unknown.

Germline V CDR1 and CDR2: LNHDA, SQIVND (reference sequence). There are 16 residues in the CDR3. V lost 7 bases, J lost 9 bases, and 15 bases stayed unmatched. A further study also used this sample, focusing on yellow fever vaccine responses in identical twins.

The genes are TRBV19 and TRBJ2-1; 10 bases are a match to TRBD2. The sequenced sample consisted of memory (CD45RO+) T cells sorted from blood. The TCR sequence derives from a woman aged 18-35 years in good health. This CDR3 is CASTQGRVVAGGEQFF. In DNA, the CDR3 is TGTGCCAGTACTCAAGGAAGGGTAGTAGCGGGAGGTGAGCAGTTCTTC.